The 4 T cell receptor beta chains in this list originate from one sample, sequenced in a study of T cell changes during pregnancy in multiple sclerosis. TCRdb keeps only in-frame clones here, not all; method: immunoSEQ multiplex PCR. The sample shows approximately 92,000 clones, approximately 92% of them seen only once. The specimen comprised peripheral blood, sampled in the first trimester of pregnancy. The receptors come from a female donor with multiple sclerosis, enrolled in a pregnancy study.

This clone was picked up one time. The V call is TRBV5-6, the J call TRBJ2-7; 7 positions agree with TRBD1. Germline-derived CDR1 and CDR2 are SGHDT and YYEEEE. With V trimmed by 2 bases and J by 0 bases, 5 bases remained unmatched. The CDR3 is made up of 15 amino acids. The CDR3 here is CASSFGTAISYEQYF. CDR3 sequence (DNA): TGTGCCAGCAGCTTTGGGACAGCCATCTCCTACGAGCAGTACTTC.

The rearrangement uses TRBV21-1 and TRBJ2-7; TRBD2, as called in the table, went unchecked against the DNA. TRBV21-1 is a documented pseudogene. The CDR3 is 14 residues long. CDR3 region: CASSKPGSSYEQYF. The CDR3 DNA reads as TGTGCCAGCAGCAAACCCGGTTCTTCCTACGAGCAGTACTTC.

The rearrangement uses TRBV5-6 and TRBJ2-1; 14 positions match TRBD2. The ends lost 3 bases at V and 6 bases at J; junction bases unmatched: 14. From germline, CDR1 is SGHDT and CDR2 YYEEEE. CDR3 length: 19 residues. The DNA for the CDR3 is TGTGCCAGCAGCTCCTACTATGGACTAGCGGGAGGAGGCGTCAATGAGCAGTTCTTC. This sequence encodes CASSSYYGLAGGGVNEQFF.

The genes are TRBV19 and TRBJ2-2, with TRBD2 as a possible D gene (5 bases). Germline CDR1 reads LNHDA; CDR2 reads SQIVND (reference sequence). The CDR3 is 17 residues long. Trimming took off 3 bases at V and 4 bases at J, with 18 bases between the two ends. The CDR3 is CASSIRGGYEGTGELFF. DNA of the CDR3: TGTGCCAGTAGTATTCGGGGTGGATATGAGGGCACCGGGGAGCTGTTTTTT. The variable domain in full, completed from reference TRBV19 and TRBJ2-2, reads DGGITQSPKYLFRKEGQNVTLSCEQNLNHDAMYWYRQDPGQGLRLIYYSQIVNDFQKGDIAEGYSVSREKKESFPLTVTSAQKNPTAFYLCASSIRGGYEGTGELFFGEGSRLTVL.